This T cell receptor (beta chain) was sequenced for a study of metastatic and nonmetastatic thyroid tumors. Study-wide background: Both malignant and benign thyroid patients supplied peripheral blood and tumor or nodule tissue samples, across which the repertoires of these patients were then compared.

Study findings and constraints: Versus benign nodules, malignant thyroid tumors reportedly had significantly higher TCR beta diversity, in blood and tumor.

In the original processing: Construction of a distant-metastasis classifier for papillary thyroid cancer relied on CDR3 differences across clinicopathological groups. TCRdb re-analyzed the PCR reads through MiXCR. These V and J calls rely on TCRdb rather than the paper's analysis. The sample includes about 90,000 clones, 8% to 9.5% of them seen just once. Thyroid surgery took place with no prior treatment in any patient. This clone was picked up a small number of times. No antigen is known for it. Germline V gene lookup returns CDR1 MNHNS and CDR2 SASEGT. V was cut by 4 bases and J by 4 bases, with 14 bases left in between. The CDR3 has 16 amino acids.

The receptor comes from a female donor with papillary thyroid cancer or a benign thyroid nodule (not recorded which). Some clones in this sample may be carry-over from other donors' samples. The chain joins TRBV6-1 to TRBJ1-6; no definite D call. The sample taken for sequencing was blood. This CDR3 is CASSGVGKGYNSPLHF. The CDR3 DNA follows: TGTGCCAGCAGTGGGGTGGGGAAGGGATATAATTCACCCCTCCACTTT.